This T cell receptor (beta chain) came from a study of regulatory T cells in long-lasting Graves disease. Germline V gives CDR1 ENHRY, CDR2 SYGVKD. The CDR3 runs 13 residues. Trimming stripped 5 bases from V and 6 bases from J, with 13 bases between. Arm-PCR of CDR3 regions and iRepertoire HTBI primers were used to build TCR beta libraries. TCRdb used MiXCR to reprocess the multiplex PCR reads, holding one entry per CDR3 protein. The sample yields about 460,000 distinct CDR3 sequences, around 15% seen once. The time point here: newly diagnosed GD, antithyroid drugs for less than 3 months. Preparation of the TCR library used RNA extracted from PBMCs. These data also featured in a second study, about T cells in Graves' hyperthyroidism and ophthalmopathy. That report adds: Researchers ran a first-round RT-PCR on the TCR CDR3 using the HTBI primer set. Researchers found most expanded thyroid clonotypes above 0.001 in blood as well.

The origin of this receptor is a woman aged 45 to 65 with Graves disease. V usage is TRBV10-3 and J usage is TRBJ1-2; TRBD1 is a possible D gene (5 bases). Sequenced here: peripheral blood mononuclear cells (PBMCs), sampled at new diagnosis, from a patient treated with antithyroid drugs. The CDR3 sequence is CAISSEDNHGYTF. CDR3 DNA: TGTGCCATCAGTTCAGAGGACAATCATGGCTACACCTTC.